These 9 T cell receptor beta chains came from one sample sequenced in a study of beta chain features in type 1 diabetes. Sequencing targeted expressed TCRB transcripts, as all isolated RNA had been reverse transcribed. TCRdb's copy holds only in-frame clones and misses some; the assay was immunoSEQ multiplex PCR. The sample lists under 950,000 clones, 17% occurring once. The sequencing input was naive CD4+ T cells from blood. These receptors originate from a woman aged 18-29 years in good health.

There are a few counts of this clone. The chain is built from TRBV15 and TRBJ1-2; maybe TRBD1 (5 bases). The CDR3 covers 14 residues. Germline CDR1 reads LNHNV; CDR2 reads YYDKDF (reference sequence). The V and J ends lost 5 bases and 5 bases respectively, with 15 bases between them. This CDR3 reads CATSPYDREYGYTF. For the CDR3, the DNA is TGTGCCACCAGCCCCTACGACAGAGAGTATGGCTACACCTTC.

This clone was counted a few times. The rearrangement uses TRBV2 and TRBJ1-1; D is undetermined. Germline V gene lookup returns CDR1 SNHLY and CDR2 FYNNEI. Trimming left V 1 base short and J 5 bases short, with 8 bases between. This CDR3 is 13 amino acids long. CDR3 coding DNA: TGTGCCAGCAGTGAAGTTTCCGCTACTGAAGCTTTCTTT. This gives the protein CASSEVSATEAFF.

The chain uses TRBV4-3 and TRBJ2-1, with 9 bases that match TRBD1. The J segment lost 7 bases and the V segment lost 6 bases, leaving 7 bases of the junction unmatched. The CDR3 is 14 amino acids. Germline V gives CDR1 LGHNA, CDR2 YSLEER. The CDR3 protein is CASRDRGHSNEQFF. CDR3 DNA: TGCGCCAGCAGGGACAGGGGCCATTCTAATGAGCAGTTCTTC.

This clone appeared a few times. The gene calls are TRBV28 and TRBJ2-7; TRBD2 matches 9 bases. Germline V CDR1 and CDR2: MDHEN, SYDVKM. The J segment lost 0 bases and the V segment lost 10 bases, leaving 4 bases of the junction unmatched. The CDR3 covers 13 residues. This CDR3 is CATFSGSSYEQYF. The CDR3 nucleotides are TGTGCCACGTTTAGCGGGAGCTCCTACGAGCAGTACTTC.

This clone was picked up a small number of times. The CDR3 region is CASRRPTGGNQETQYF. The CDR3 DNA is TGTGCCAGCAGACGCCCGACAGGGGGGAACCAAGAGACCCAGTACTTC. This chain connects TRBV28 to TRBJ2-5; 9 bases line up with TRBD1. The CDR3 has 16 amino acids. V gave up 6 bases and J gave up 0 bases; unmatched junction bases: 8. CDR1 and CDR2 (germline): MDHEN, SYDVKM.

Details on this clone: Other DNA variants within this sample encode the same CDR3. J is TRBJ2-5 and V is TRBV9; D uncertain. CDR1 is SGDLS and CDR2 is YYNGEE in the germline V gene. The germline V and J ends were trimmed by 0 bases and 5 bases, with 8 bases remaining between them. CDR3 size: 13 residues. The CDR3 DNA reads TGTGCCAGCAGCGTAGCCCCTCAGGAGACCCAGTACTTC. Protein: CASSVAPQETQYF.

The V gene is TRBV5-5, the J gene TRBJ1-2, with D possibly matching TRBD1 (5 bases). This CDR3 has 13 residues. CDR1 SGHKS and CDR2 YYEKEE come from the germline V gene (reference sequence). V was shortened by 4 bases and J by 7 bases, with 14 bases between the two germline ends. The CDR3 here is CASSQDEGAGYTF. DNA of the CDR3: TGTGCCAGCAGCCAAGATGAAGGGGCTGGCTACACCTTC.

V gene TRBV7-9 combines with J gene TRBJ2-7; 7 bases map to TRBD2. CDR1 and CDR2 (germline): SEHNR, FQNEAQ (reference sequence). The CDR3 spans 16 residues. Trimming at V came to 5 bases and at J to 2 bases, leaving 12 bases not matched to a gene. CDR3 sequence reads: CASSPSVSSGTYEQYF. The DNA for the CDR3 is TGTGCCAGCAGCCCATCAGTGTCTAGCGGAACCTACGAGCAGTACTTC. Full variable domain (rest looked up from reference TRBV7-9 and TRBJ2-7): DTGVSQNPRHKITKRGQNVTFRCDPISEHNRLYWYRQTLGQGPEFLTYFQNEAQLEKSRLLSDRFSAERPKGSFSTLEIQRTEQGDSAMYLCASSPSVSSGTYEQYFGPGTRLTVT.

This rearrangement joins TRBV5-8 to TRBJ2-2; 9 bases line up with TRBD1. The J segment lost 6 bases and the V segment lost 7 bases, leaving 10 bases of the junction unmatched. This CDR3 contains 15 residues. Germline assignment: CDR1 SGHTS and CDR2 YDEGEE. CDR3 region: CASVTGTGRAGELFF. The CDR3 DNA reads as TGTGCCAGCGTCACCGGGACAGGGAGGGCCGGGGAGCTGTTTTTT.